Below are 23 T cell receptor beta chains sequenced from a single sample in a study of T cells after yellow fever vaccination. Each CDR3 protein is one row after TCRdb ran MiXCR on the 5' RACE reads. The data contain 300,000 to 400,000 distinct CDR3 sequences, 12% of them seen just once; the ten biggest clones take up about 3%. Sequences were derived from CD4+ T cells sorted from PBMCs, sampled 15 days after the yellow fever booster vaccination. The source of these receptors is a man in his late teens or twenties who received the YFV17D yellow fever vaccine.

This rearrangement joins TRBV20-1 to TRBJ2-7; 8 bases are shared with TRBD2. V was pared by 6 bases and J by 1 base, with 2 bases of the junction left unmatched. The CDR3 spans 12 residues. The germline CDR1 and CDR2 sequences are DFQATT and SNEGSKA (reference sequence). The CDR3 region has the DNA TGCAGTGCGCAGCGGGGGTCCTACGAGCAGTACTTC. It encodes CSAQRGSYEQYF.

This clonotype occurred a few times. The chain recombines TRBV7-8 with TRBJ2-3, with 9 nucleotides matching TRBD2. The ends lost 3 bases at V and 6 bases at J; junction bases unmatched: 4. CDR1 SGHVS and CDR2 FQNEAQ come from the germline V gene. This CDR3 region has 14 residues. The CDR3 spells CASSFSGGKDTQYF. In DNA form, the CDR3 reads TGTGCCAGCAGCTTCAGCGGGGGGAAGGATACGCAGTATTTT.

This clonotype has a handful of counts. V gene TRBV5-1 combines with J gene TRBJ2-2; D not resolved. Germline assignment: CDR1 SGHRS and CDR2 YFSETQ. The CDR3 length is 18 residues. V was trimmed by 0 bases and J by 1 base, leaving 16 bases between them. The CDR3 DNA sequence: TGCGCCAGCAGCTTGGGGCCAACGGCGGCCGAGAACACCGGGGAGCTGTTTTTT. Translation: CASSLGPTAAENTGELFF.

The V and J genes are TRBV27 and TRBJ1-2; D uncertain. The CDR3 length is 11 residues. CDR1 MNHEY and CDR2 SMNVEV come from the germline V gene (reference sequence). Between the trimmed V and J ends, which lost 0 bases and 7 bases, there was a span of 3 bases. DNA of the CDR3: TGTGCCAGCAGTTTATCCTGTGGCTACACCTTC. It specifies CASSLSCGYTF.

In this sample, this clonotype turned up a few times. The rearrangement links TRBV30 to TRBJ1-1, with TRBD1 as a possible D gene (5 bases). Deletions cut 4 bases from V and 0 bases from J, with 9 bases between. Germline-derived CDR1 and CDR2 are GTSNPN and SVGIG (reference sequence). CDR3 length equals 13 residues. The CDR3 is CAWTLGLNTEAFF. CDR3 nucleotide sequence: TGTGCCTGGACCCTGGGGCTGAACACTGAAGCTTTCTTT.

This clonotype occurred many times. The chain recombines TRBV7-9 with TRBJ1-5; TRBD1 aligns across 7 bases. Germline V gene sequence: CDR1 SEHNR, CDR2 FQNEAQ (reference sequence). The CDR3 consists of 15 residues. V lost 1 base and J lost 9; bases outside the gene matches: 9. CDR3 sequence (DNA): TGTGCCAGCAGCTTAGGGGACAGTGACCAGGGGCCCCAGCATTTT. The encoded protein is CASSLGDSDQGPQHF.

This clonotype has just a few counts. The chain uses TRBV6-5 and TRBJ1-5; no clear D. The CDR3 totals 17 residues. Germline V CDR1 and CDR2: MNHEY, SVGAGI. Deletions cut 0 bases from V and 7 bases from J, with 19 bases between. In DNA, the CDR3 is TGTGCCAGCAGTTACTCACCAGTCGGGTTAATGGGCCAGCCCCAGCATTTT. The encoded protein is CASSYSPVGLMGQPQHF.

The chain carries TRBV9 and TRBJ2-2; 11 nucleotides match TRBD2. Germline CDR1 SGDLS, CDR2 YYNGEE. The length of the CDR3 is 19 residues. The V and J ends lost 0 bases and 0 bases, in that order; junction bases with no gene match: 7. In DNA, the CDR3 is TGTGCCAGCAGCGTAGAGGCTAGCGGGGGGCTTGCGAACACCGGGGAGCTGTTTTTT. Its translation: CASSVEASGGLANTGELFF.

This clonotype has more than one count but fewer than ten. The rearrangement joins TRBV5-6 to TRBJ2-1; D may be TRBD2 (6 bases). The CDR3 is 14 residues long. Germline CDR1 and CDR2: SGHDT and YYEEEE. V dropped 0 bases and J dropped 5 bases, with 9 bases sitting between them. CDR3 protein: CASSLAGLNNEQFF. The CDR3 DNA reads as TGTGCCAGCAGCTTGGCGGGACTTAACAATGAGCAGTTCTTC.

This clonotype came up a few times. The chain has TRBV7-9 and TRBJ2-2; D gene unclear. This CDR3 has 16 amino acids. Germline lookup yields CDR1 SEHNR and CDR2 FQNEAQ (reference sequence). The ends were cut back, 2 bases at V and 0 bases at J, with 10 bases in the middle. The CDR3 here is CASSLMVVSNTGELFF. The CDR3 region has the DNA TGTGCCAGCAGCTTAATGGTGGTATCGAACACCGGGGAGCTGTTTTTT.

This clonotype was recorded a few times. This rearrangement joins TRBV12-5 to TRBJ1-6; TRBD1 agrees at 9 bases. With V trimmed by 6 bases and J by 7 bases, 10 bases remained unmatched. CDR3 length: 16 amino acids. Germline V gene data show CDR1 as LGHNT and CDR2 as FRNRAP. The CDR3 nucleotides read TGTGCTAGTGGGACACAGGGGGCGGCCGGCAATTCACCCCTCCACTTT. Amino acids: CASGTQGAAGNSPLHF.

The genes are TRBV4-3 and TRBJ2-7; D remains ambiguous. The CDR3 has 13 residues. Trimming left V 0 bases short and J 2 bases short, with 5 bases between. Germline loops: CDR1 LGHNA, CDR2 YSLEER. DNA of the CDR3: TGCGCCAGCAGCCAAGATTTTACCTACGAGCAGTACTTC. Residues: CASSQDFTYEQYF.

This chain joins TRBV19 and TRBJ1-2, with TRBD1 matching over 7 bases. Germline trimming cut 5 bases from V and 2 bases from J; bases unmatched to any gene: 5. The CDR3 length is 14 residues. Germline V gene data show CDR1 as LNHDA and CDR2 as SQIVND (reference sequence). CDR3 sequence: CASSPDRRNYGYTF. In DNA form, the CDR3 reads TGTGCCAGTAGTCCGGACAGGAGAAACTATGGCTACACCTTC.

This clonotype showed up just a few times. The genes are TRBV20-1 and TRBJ2-1; D remains unclear. Per the germline V gene, CDR1 is DFQATT and CDR2 is SNEGSKA (reference sequence). V shed 3 bases and J shed 0 bases, with 9 bases lying between them. CDR3 size: 14 residues. CDR3 nucleotides: TGCAGTGCTAGGGCTACCCGCTCCTACAATGAGCAGTTCTTC. Encoded protein: CSARATRSYNEQFF.

This clonotype has at least ten counts. The gene calls are TRBV20-1 and TRBJ1-5; 10 bases fit TRBD1. V dropped 6 bases and J dropped 5; count of bases not matched to a gene: 4. This CDR3 is 13 amino acids long. Germline values: CDR1 DFQATT, CDR2 SNEGSKA (reference sequence). The CDR3 nucleotides read TGCAGTGCCAGACAGGGGGCGTATCAGCCCCAGCATTTT. This translates into CSARQGAYQPQHF.

This clonotype was observed a handful of times. The rearrangement uses TRBV6-1 and TRBJ2-5; 8 nucleotides agree with TRBD2. This CDR3 region has 15 residues. Germline CDR1 MNHNS, CDR2 SASEGT. Losses at the gene ends were 6 bases for V and 4 bases for J; bases not matched to a gene: 10. CDR3 sequence reads: CASRREAGGGETQYF. The CDR3 bases are TGTGCCAGCAGAAGGGAGGCCGGGGGGGGAGAGACCCAGTACTTC.

The table lists this clonotype with a few counts. This sequence joins TRBV12-3 or TRBV12-4 and TRBJ1-5, with unresolved D. V lost 2 bases and J 4 bases, leaving 6 bases between the germline ends. The CDR3 is 13 amino acids. The CDR3 protein is CASSLFQNQPQHF. For the CDR3, the DNA is TGTGCCAGCAGTTTATTCCAGAATCAGCCCCAGCATTTT.

J is TRBJ2-7 and V is TRBV7-8, with 7 bases that match TRBD1. The V gene's germline CDR1 is SGHVS and CDR2 FQNEAQ. The length of the CDR3 is 16 residues. V lost 5 bases and J lost 4; bases outside the gene matches: 14. The CDR3 nucleotides read TGTGCCAGCAGCCTCAACCGGGACAGTAGGTTTTACGAGCAGTACGTC. The encoded protein is CASSLNRDSRFYEQYV.

This clonotype was seen a few times. The chain carries TRBV5-1 and TRBJ1-1, with unresolved D. Germline loops: CDR1 SGHRS, CDR2 YFSETQ. The CDR3 length is 12 residues. Trimming cost V 4 bases and J 1 base, with 5 bases left between them. In DNA form, the CDR3 reads TGCGCCAGCAGCAAAGAGAACACTGAAGCTTTCTTT. Protein sequence: CASSKENTEAFF.

J is TRBJ2-5 and V is TRBV19, with D possibly TRBD1 on 6 matching bases. Germline-derived CDR1 and CDR2 are LNHDA and SQIVND (reference sequence). The CDR3 extends over 14 amino acids. Deletions cut 2 bases from V and 7 bases from J, with 14 bases between. CDR3 residues: CASSILQGVGTQYF. DNA of the CDR3: TGTGCCAGTAGTATATTACAGGGCGTCGGGACCCAGTACTTC.

This clonotype has a count of ten or more. At one end the junction does not follow the germline gene, possibly because of a read error. The CDR3, as DNA: TGTGCCAGCAGTGAAGAAGATACCCAGTACTTC. Its protein product is CASSEEDTQYF. The J gene is TRBJ2-5, the V gene TRBV2; no definite D call. Germline CDR1 is SNHLY and CDR2 is FYNNEI. The CDR3 spans 11 residues.

This clonotype turned up a few times. The rearrangement links TRBV5-1 to TRBJ1-6; TRBD1 might be the D (6 bases). This CDR3 is built from 14 residues. The V gene's germline CDR1 is SGHRS and CDR2 YFSETQ. V was cut by 5 bases and J by 9 bases, with 15 bases left in between. DNA for the CDR3: TGCGCCAGCAGTCAGGGGCGAGTAGGTTCACCCCTCCACTTT. Translation gives CASSQGRVGSPLHF.

A few counts support this clonotype. This chain uses TRBV12-2 with TRBJ2-5; TRBD1 is the table's D call, not checked against the DNA. TRBV12-2 is flagged as a pseudogene. The CDR3 is 14 residues long. The CDR3 is CASRNRGPEETQYF. The CDR3 DNA reads TGTGCAAGTCGAAACAGGGGGCCGGAAGAGACCCAGTACTTC.